This T cell receptor (beta chain) was documented in a study of shared T cell receptors in the human thymus. Looked up from germline, CDR1 is SGHKS and CDR2 is YYEKEE (reference sequence). V was cut by 0 bases and J by 3 bases, with 4 bases left in between. The CDR3 is made up of 12 amino acids. Clones were sequenced by immunoSEQ multiplex PCR, and TCRdb holds only the in-frame ones, with some missing. The table shows 500,000 to 850,000 clones, with more than 75% occurring only once. This sample also appeared in a second study, on human thymus T cells.

The sequenced material came from thymocytes. The TCR was taken from a boy in the first two years of life with a congenital heart defect. The chain employs TRBV5-5 and TRBJ2-7; D unclear. Here the CDR3 reads CASSLGNYEQYF. The DNA for the CDR3 is TGTGCCAGCAGCTTGGGTAACTACGAGCAGTACTTC.